The T cell receptor (beta chain) described here comes from a study of control samples from healthy donors and cancer patients. V lost 6 bases and J lost 4; bases outside the gene matches: 7. The germline gives CDR1 SEHNR, CDR2 FQNEAQ (reference sequence). This CDR3 contains 14 residues. Repertoires were generated with immunoSEQ multiplex PCR, while TCRdb's copy carries only in-frame clones and drops some. The profile shows about 55,000 clones, 70% to 90% of them singletons. The chain couples TRBV7-9 to TRBJ1-2; 8 bases are a match to TRBD1. The sequencing sample was made of blood. The receptor comes from a man over 45 in good health. The CDR3 sequence: CASSSQGASYGYTF. The DNA of the CDR3 is TGTGCCAGCAGTTCGCAGGGGGCGAGCTATGGCTACACCTTC.